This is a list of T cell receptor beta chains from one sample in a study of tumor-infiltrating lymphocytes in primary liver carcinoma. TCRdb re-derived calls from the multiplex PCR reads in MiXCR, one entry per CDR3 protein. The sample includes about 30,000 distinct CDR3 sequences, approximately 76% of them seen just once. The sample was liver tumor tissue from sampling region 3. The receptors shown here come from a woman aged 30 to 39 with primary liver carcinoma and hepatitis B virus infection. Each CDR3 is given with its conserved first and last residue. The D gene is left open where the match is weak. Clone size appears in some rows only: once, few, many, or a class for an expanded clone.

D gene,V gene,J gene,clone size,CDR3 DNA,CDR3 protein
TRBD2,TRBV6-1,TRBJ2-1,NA,TGTGCCAACAGTCCAGGACTAGCGGGAATGAACAATGAGCAGTTCTTC,CANSPGLAGMNNEQFF
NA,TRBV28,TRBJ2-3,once,TGTGCCAGCAGTTTTAACGGCACTGGTACGCAGTATTTT,CASSFNGTGTQYF
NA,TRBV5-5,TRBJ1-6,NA,TGTGCCAGCAGCTTGGACGTCAATAATTCACCACTACACTTT,CASSLDVNNSPLHF
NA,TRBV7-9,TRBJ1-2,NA,TGTGCCAGTAGCTTACGGAGCAGGCAGGGGCACGGCTACACCTTC,CASSLRSRQGHGYTF
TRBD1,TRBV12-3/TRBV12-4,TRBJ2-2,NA,TGTGCCAGCAGTTCCCGACAGGGGAACTCCCGGGAGCTGTTTTTT,CASSSRQGNSRELFF
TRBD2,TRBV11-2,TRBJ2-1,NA,TGCGCCAGCAGGTTAGGGACTAGCGCGAGTGAGCAGTTCTTT,CASRLGTSASEQFF
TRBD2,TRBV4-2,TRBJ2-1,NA,TGTGCCAGCAGCCACGATATTGCGGGGGGGTCCAGAGGTAAGCAGTTCTTC,CASSHDIAGGSRGKQFF
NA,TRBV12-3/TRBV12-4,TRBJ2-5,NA,TGTGCCAGCAGCACCTACCCCGGGAAGGAAGAGACCCACTACTTC,CASSTYPGKEETHYF
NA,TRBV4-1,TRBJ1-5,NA,TGCGCCAGCAGCCAAGAGTATGAGGAGGTTGGCAATCAGCCCCAATATTTT,CASSQEYEEVGNQPQYF
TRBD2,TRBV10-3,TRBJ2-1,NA,TGTGCCATCAGTGGGTCGGTAGCGGGAGTCTACAATGAGCAGTTCTTC,CAISGSVAGVYNEQFF
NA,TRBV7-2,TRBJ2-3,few,TGTGCCGGCAGCTTATCAGGACGGATAGATACGCAGTATTTT,CAGSLSGRIDTQYF
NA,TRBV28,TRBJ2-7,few,TGTGCCAGCAGCCCTTCCGGGAACAGAAACGGCGAGCTGTACTTC,CASSPSGNRNGELYF
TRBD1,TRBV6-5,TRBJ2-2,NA,TGTGCCAGCAGTCCACAGACAGGGTTCACCGGGGAGCTGCTTTTT,CASSPQTGFTGELLF
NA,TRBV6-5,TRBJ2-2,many,TGTGCCAGTCGGGGCCCGAACACCGGGGAGCTGTTTTTT,CASRGPNTGELFF
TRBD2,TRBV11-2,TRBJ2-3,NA,TGTGCCAGTAGCTTAGTGGGACTAACGTACACGTCAGATACGCAGTATTTT,CASSLVGLTYTSDTQYF
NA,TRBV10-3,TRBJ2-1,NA,TGTGACATCAGTGAGTCGGCAGCGGGTGGCTACAATGAGCAGTTCTTC,CDISESAAGGYNEQFF
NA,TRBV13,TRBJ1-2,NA,TGTGCCGGCAGCTCGACGACGGGGAGGTATGGCTACACCTTC,CAGSSTTGRYGYTF
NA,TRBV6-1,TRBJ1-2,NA,TGTGCCAGCAGTAAACGGTTCCTAGTCCTTAGATCTAACAATGGTTACACCTTC,CASSKRFLVLRSNNGYTF
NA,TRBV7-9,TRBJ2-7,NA,TGTGTCAGCAGCGCTGACACCTACGAGCAGTACTTC,CVSSADTYEQYF
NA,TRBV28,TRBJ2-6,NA,TGCGCCAGCAGTTTAAACAGGGTGAGCCCTGGGGCCAACGTCATGACTTTC,CASSLNRVSPGANVMTF
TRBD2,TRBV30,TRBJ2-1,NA,TGTGCCTTGGGCCACGGCGGACTAGGGCCAGTCCAATACAATGAGCAGTTCTTC,CALGHGGLGPVQYNEQFF
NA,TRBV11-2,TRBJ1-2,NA,TGTGTCAGCACTCAGGAGGGGGGTGGAAGCTACACCTTC,CVSTQEGGGSYTF
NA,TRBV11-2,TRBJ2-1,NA,TGTGCGAGCAGCTTATCGGTTACGAGTGGGCAGTTCTTC,CASSLSVTSGQFF
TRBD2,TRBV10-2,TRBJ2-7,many,TGCGCCAGCAGCGCCCTAGTAGCGGGAACCTACGAGCAATACTTC,CASSALVAGTYEQYF
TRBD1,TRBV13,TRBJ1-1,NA,TGTGCCAGCAGTACAGGGGATGTAAACACTGAAGCTTTCTTT,CASSTGDVNTEAFF
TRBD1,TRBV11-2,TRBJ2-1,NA,TGTGCCAGCAACTTTAACCGGGACAGGGGGACCCAGGTCTCCTACAATGAGCAGTTCTTC,CASNFNRDRGTQVSYNEQFF
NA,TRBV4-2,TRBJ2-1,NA,TGTGCCAGCGGCCAAACTGGACCCGATGATGAGCAGTTCTTC,CASGQTGPDDEQFF
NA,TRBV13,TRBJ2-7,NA,TGTGCCAACAGCGCCAATGACAGAGCCGGTTACGAGCAGTACTTC,CANSANDRAGYEQYF
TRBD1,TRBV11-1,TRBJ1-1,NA,TGTGCCAGCAGCCCCCGGACAGGGATCGGGAACACTGAAGCTCTCTTC,CASSPRTGIGNTEALF
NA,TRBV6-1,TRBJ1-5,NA,TGTGCTAGCAGTGAAAGGGAGAGGGCAAACAATCAGCCCCAACATTTT,CASSERERANNQPQHF
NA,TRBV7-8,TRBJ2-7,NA,TGTGTCAGCTGGTCGGGACAAGACTACGAGCAGTACTTC,CVSWSGQDYEQYF
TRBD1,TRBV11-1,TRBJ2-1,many,TGTGCCAGCAGGCAGGGACAGGGAAACTACAATGAGCAGTTCTTC,CASRQGQGNYNEQFF
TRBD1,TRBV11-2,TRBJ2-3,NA,TGTGCCGACAGCTTAGGCAGGGGGATAGCAGATACGCAATATTTT,CADSLGRGIADTQYF
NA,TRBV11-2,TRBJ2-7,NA,TGTGTCAGTAGCTTAGAGTCGAGGGCCGAGCAGTACTTC,CVSSLESRAEQYF
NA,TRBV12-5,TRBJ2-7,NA,TGTGCCAGTGCACCCAGGACGGTCTACGAGCAGTACTTC,CASAPRTVYEQYF
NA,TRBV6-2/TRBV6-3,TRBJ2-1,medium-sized,TGTGCCAGCAGTTACGGTGGGGGAAGCTCCTACAATGAGCAGTTCTTC,CASSYGGGSSYNEQFF
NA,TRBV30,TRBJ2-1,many,TGTGCCTGGACCCCCTCCCGGGGCGGGAAAGTTTTGTTCGGCTACAATGAGCAGTTCTTC,CAWTPSRGGKVLFGYNEQFF
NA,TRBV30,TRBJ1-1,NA,TGTGCCTGGGAGATCAGCCTGGGCTGCACTGAAGCTTCCTTT,CAWEISLGCTEASF
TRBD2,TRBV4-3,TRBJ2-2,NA,TGCGCCAGCAGCCAAGGGAGAACGGGAGGTCCCAGGGAGCTGTTTTTC,CASSQGRTGGPRELFF
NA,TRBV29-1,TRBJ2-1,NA,TGCAGCGTTGAAAACAGGGTTCACTACAATGAGCAGTTCTTC,CSVENRVHYNEQFF